This TCR beta chain was sequenced during a study of control samples from healthy donors and cancer patients. TCRdb's table, derived via immunoSEQ multiplex PCR, lists solely in-frame clones and lacks some. This sample carries some 79,000 clones, about 90% of them seen once, and the ten largest clones take more than 3%. The CDR3 spans 13 residues. Germline V CDR1 and CDR2: LNHDA, SQIVND (reference sequence). V was cut by 7 bases and J by 8 bases, with 15 bases left in between. The receptor was isolated from a woman between 45 and 60 years old in good health. Material: blood. V and J are TRBV19 and TRBJ2-4; D may be TRBD1 (6 bases). The CDR3 DNA sequence: TGTGCCAGTAATGCAGGGGTTTCGGACATTCAGTACTTC. Encoded protein: CASNAGVSDIQYF.